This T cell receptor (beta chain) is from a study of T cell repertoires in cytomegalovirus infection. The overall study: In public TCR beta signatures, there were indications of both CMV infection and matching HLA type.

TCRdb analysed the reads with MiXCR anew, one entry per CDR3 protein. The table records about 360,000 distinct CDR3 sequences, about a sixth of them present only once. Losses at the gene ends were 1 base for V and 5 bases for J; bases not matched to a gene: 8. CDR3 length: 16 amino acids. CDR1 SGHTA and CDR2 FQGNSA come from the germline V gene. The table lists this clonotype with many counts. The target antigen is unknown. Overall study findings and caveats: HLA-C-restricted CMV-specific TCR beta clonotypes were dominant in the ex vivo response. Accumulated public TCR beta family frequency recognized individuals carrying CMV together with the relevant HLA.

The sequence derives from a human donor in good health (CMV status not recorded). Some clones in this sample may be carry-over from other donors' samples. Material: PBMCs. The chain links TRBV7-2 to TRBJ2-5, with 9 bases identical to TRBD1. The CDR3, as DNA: TGTGCCAGCAGCTTAGGGGACAGGGTAGCTCGGGAGACCCAGTACTTC. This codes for CASSLGDRVARETQYF.